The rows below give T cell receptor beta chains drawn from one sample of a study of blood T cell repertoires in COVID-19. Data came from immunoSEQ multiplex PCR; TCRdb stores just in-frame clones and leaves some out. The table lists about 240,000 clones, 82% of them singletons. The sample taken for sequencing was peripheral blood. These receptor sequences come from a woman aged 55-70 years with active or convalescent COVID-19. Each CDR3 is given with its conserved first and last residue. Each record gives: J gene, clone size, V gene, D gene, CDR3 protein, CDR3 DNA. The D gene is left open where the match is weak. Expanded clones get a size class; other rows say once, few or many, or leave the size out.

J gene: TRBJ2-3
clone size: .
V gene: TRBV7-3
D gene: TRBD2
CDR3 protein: CASSSSGGAFPDTQYF
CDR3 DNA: TGTGCCAGCAGTTCAAGCGGGGGGGCTTTCCCAGATACGCAGTATTTT

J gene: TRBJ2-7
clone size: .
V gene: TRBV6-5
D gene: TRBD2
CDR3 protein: CASSFPSGGSYEQYF
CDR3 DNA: TGTGCCAGCAGTTTCCCTAGCGGGGGCTCCTACGAGCAGTACTTC

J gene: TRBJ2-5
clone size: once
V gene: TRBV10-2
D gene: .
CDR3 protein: CASSVQGLAQETQYF
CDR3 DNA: TGCGCCAGCAGTGTCCAGGGCTTAGCACAAGAGACCCAGTACTTC

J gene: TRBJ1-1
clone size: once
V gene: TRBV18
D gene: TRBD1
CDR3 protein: CASSPTGATTEAFF
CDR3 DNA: TGTGCCAGCTCACCGACAGGGGCCACGACTGAAGCTTTCTTT

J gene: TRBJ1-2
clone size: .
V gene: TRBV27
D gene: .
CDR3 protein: CASSPRGTYGYTF
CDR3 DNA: TGTGCCAGCAGCCCCCGGGGAACCTATGGCTACACCTTC

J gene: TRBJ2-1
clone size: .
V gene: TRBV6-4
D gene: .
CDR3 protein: CASSTGGQQFF
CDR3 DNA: TGTGCCAGCAGTACCGGGGGTCAGCAGTTCTTC

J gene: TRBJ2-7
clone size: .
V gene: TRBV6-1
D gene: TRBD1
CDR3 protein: CASSERTGARYEQYF
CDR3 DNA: TGTGCCAGCAGTGAACGGACAGGGGCGCGGTACGAGCAGTACTTC

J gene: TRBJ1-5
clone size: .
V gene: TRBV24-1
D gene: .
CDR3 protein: CATRPPHSAHNQPQHF
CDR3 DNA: TGTGCCACCAGGCCTCCACATTCCGCCCACAATCAGCCCCAGCATTTT

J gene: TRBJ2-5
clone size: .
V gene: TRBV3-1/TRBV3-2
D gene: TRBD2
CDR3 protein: CASSQTPGLAGGLKETQYF
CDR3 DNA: TGTGCCAGCAGCCAAACCCCGGGACTAGCGGGGGGGCTGAAAGAGACCCAGTACTTC

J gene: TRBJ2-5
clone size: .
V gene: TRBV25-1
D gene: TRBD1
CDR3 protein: CARDRDRLEETQYF
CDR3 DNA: TGTGCCAGGGACCGGGACAGGCTTGAAGAGACCCAGTACTTC

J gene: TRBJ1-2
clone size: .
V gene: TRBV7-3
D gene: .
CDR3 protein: CASSLSYGDRNGYTF
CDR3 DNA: TGTGCCAGCAGCTTAAGTTACGGGGATCGGAATGGCTACACCTTC

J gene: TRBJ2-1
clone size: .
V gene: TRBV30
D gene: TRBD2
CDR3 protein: CAGASGGGNEQFF
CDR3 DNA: TGTGCTGGCGCTAGCGGGGGGGGCAATGAGCAGTTCTTC

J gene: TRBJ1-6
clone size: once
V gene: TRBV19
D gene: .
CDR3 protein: CASSRGENNSPLHF
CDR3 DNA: TGTGCCAGTAGTAGGGGGGAAAATAATTCACCCCTCCACTTT

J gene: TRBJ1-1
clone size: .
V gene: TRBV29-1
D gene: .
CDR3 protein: CSVERAANTEAFF
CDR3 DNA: TGCAGCGTTGAGCGAGCGGCGAACACTGAAGCTTTCTTT

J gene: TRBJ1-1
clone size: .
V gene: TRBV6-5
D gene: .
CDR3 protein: CASSYSGGDTEAFF
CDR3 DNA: TGTGCCAGCAGTTACTCGGGGGGTGACACTGAAGCTTTCTTT

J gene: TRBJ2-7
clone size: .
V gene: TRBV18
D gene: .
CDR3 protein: CASSPPNGVSYEQYF
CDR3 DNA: TGTGCCAGCTCACCACCGAACGGGGTCTCCTACGAGCAGTACTTC

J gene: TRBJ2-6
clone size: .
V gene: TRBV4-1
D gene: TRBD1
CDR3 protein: CASSQDTMGQGHLNVLTF
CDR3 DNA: TGCGCCAGCAGCCAAGATACTATGGGACAGGGGCATCTAAACGTCCTGACTTTC

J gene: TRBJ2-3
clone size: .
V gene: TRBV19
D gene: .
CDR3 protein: CASSIHWGPNTQYF
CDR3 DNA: TGTGCCAGTAGTATTCATTGGGGGCCTAATACGCAGTATTTT

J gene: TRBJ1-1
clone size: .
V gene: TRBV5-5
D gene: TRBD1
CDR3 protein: CASRLTRDRGRKSTEAFF
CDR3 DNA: TGTGCCAGCAGACTAACCCGGGACAGGGGGCGGAAAAGCACTGAAGCTTTCTTT

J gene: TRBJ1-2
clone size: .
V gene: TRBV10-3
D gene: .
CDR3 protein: CAISEGQGYGYTF
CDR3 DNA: TGTGCCATCAGTGAAGGGCAGGGGTATGGCTACACCTTC

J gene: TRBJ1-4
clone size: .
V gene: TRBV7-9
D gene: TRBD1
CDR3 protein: CASSLAPGQGNEKLFF
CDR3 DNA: TGTGCCAGCAGCTTAGCGCCGGGACAGGGTAATGAAAAACTGTTTTTT

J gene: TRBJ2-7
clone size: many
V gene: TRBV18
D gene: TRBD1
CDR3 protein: CASSQQGNSYEQYF
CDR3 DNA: TGTGCCAGCTCACAACAGGGGAATTCCTACGAGCAGTACTTC

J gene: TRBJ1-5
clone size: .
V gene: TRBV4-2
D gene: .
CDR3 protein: CASSQETERPQHF
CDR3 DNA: TGTGCCAGCAGCCAAGAAACAGAGAGGCCCCAGCATTTT

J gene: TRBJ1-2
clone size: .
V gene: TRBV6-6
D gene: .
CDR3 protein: CASSRVPRGRAYYGYTF
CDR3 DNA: TGTGCCAGCAGTCGAGTTCCCAGGGGTCGCGCCTACTATGGCTACACCTTC

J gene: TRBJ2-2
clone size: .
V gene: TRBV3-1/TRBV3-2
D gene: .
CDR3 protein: CASSQDGTPNTGELFF
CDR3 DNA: TGTGCCAGCAGCCAAGATGGGACTCCGAACACCGGGGAGCTGTTTTTT

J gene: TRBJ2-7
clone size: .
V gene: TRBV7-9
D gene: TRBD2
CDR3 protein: CASSLNRDYSYEQYF
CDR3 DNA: TGTGCCAGCAGCCTCAACCGGGACTACTCCTACGAGCAGTACTTC

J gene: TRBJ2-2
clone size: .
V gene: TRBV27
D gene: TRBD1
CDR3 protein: CASSPRDRAAGELFF
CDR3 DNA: TGTGCCAGCAGTCCCCGGGACAGGGCGGCCGGGGAGCTGTTTTTT

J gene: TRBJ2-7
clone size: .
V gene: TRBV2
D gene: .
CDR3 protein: CASAPTYEQYF
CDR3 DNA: TGTGCCAGCGCCCCTACCTACGAGCAGTACTTC

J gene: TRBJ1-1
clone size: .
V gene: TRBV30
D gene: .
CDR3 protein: CAWSLGVGHSNTEAFF
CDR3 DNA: TGTGCCTGGTCCCTTGGGGTGGGACATTCGAACACTGAAGCTTTCTTT

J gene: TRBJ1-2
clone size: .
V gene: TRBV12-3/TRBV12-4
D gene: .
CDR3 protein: CASSPGHGYGYTF
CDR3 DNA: TGTGCCAGCAGTCCGGGACATGGATATGGCTACACCTTC

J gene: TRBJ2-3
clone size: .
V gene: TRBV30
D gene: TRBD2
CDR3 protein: CAWNGLAASTDTQYF
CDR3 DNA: TGTGCCTGGAACGGGCTAGCGGCAAGCACAGATACGCAGTATTTT

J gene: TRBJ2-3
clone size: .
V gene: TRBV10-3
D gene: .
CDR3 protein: CAISESWGRTDTQYF
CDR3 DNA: TGTGCCATCAGTGAGTCGTGGGGGCGCACAGATACGCAGTATTTT

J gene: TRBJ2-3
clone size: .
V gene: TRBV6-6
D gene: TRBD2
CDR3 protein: CASSYGGLVADTQYF
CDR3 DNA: TGTGCCAGCAGTTACGGGGGACTAGTGGCAGATACGCAGTATTTT

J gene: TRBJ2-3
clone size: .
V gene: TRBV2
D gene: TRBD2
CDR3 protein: CASSVQRGGQGTQYF
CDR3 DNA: TGTGCCAGCAGTGTTCAGCGGGGGGGCCAGGGTACGCAGTATTTT

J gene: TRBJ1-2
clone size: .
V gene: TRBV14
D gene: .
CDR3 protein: CASSYPRVENYGYTF
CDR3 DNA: TGTGCCAGCAGCTACCCCCGGGTTGAGAACTATGGCTACACCTTC

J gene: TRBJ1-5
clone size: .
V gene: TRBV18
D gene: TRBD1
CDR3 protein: CASSPDRAGQPQHF
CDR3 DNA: TGTGCCAGCTCACCCGACAGGGCTGGTCAGCCCCAGCATTTT

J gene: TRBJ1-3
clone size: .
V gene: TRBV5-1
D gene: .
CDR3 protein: CASSFMEATGNTIYF
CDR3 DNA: TGCGCCAGCAGCTTTATGGAGGCCACTGGAAACACCATATATTTT

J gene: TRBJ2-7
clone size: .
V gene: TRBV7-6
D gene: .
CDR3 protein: CASSLYRQSSYEQYF
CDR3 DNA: TGTGCCAGCAGCTTATACCGCCAATCCAGTTACGAGCAGTACTTC

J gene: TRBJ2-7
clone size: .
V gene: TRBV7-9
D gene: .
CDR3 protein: CASSLVAGEQYF
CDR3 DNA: TGTGCCAGCAGCTTAGTGGCGGGCGAGCAGTACTTC

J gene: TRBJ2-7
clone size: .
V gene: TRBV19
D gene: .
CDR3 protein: CASSIGRGFVYEQYF
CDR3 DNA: TGTGCCAGTAGTATAGGACGGGGGTTCGTCTACGAGCAGTACTTC

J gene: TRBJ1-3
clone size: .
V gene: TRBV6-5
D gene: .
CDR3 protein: CASSPTVSGNTIYF
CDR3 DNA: TGTGCCAGCAGTCCGACAGTCTCTGGAAACACCATATATTTT

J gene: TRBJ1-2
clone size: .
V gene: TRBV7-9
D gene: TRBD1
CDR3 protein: CASSLAGQGGYTF
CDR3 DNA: TGTGCCAGCAGCCTAGCCGGACAGGGGGGCTACACCTTC

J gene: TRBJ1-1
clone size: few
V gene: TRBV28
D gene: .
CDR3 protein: CASSFIGGDTEAFF
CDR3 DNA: TGTGCCAGCAGTTTCATAGGGGGGGACACTGAAGCTTTCTTT

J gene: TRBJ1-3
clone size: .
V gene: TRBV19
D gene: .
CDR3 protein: CATRAGLLQNTIYF
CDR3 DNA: TGTGCCACCCGGGCCGGACTACTTCAAAACACCATATATTTT

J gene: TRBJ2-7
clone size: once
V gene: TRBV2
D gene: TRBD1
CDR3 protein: CASRERGLPGEEQYF
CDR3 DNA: TGTGCCAGCAGAGAAAGGGGGCTGCCTGGAGAGGAGCAGTACTTC

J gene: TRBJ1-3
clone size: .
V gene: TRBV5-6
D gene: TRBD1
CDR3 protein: CASSWWDSLISGNTIYF
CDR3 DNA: TGTGCCAGCAGCTGGTGGGACAGCCTCATCTCTGGAAACACCATATATTTT

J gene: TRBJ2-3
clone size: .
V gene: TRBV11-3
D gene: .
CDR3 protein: CASSYTGYTDTQYF
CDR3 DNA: TGTGCCAGCAGCTATACAGGGTACACAGATACGCAGTATTTT

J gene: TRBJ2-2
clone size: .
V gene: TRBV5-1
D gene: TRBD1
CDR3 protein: CASSLGDRGGTGELFF
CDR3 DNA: TGCGCCAGCAGCTTGGGGGACAGGGGAGGCACCGGGGAGCTGTTTTTT

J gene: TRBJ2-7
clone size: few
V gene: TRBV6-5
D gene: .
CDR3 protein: CASTRDIHSYEQYF
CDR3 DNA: TGTGCCAGCACTAGGGACATTCACTCCTACGAGCAGTACTTC

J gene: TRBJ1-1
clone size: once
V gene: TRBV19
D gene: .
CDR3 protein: CASSIRRRENTEAFF
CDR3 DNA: TGTGCCAGTAGTATAAGGAGGAGGGAGAACACTGAAGCTTTCTTT

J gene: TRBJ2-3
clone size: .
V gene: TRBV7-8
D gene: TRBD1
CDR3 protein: CASSSWTGESDTQYF
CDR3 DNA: TGTGCCAGCAGCTCGTGGACAGGGGAGTCAGATACGCAGTATTTT

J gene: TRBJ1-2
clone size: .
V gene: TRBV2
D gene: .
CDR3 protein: CASSTSGTGYGYTF
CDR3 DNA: TGTGCCAGCAGCACCTCCGGGACTGGGTATGGCTACACCTTC

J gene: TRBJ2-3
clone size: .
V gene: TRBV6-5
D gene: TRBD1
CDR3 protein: CASSYRTGRTDTQYF
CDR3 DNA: TGTGCCAGCAGTTACCGGACAGGGAGGACAGATACGCAGTATTTT

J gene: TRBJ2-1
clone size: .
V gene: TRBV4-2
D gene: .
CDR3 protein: CASSQDSGSYNEQFF
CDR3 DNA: TGTGCCAGCAGCCAAGATTCGGGCTCCTACAATGAGCAGTTCTTC

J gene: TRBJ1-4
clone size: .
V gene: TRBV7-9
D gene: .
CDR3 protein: CASSRGNPGPNEKLFF
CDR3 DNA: TGTGCCAGCAGCAGGGGGAATCCAGGGCCTAATGAAAAACTGTTTTTT